This TCR beta chain emerged from a study of Graves' ophthalmopathy and Graves' hyperthyroidism. Study summary: Prior to any treatment, peripheral blood was collected at the time of initial diagnosis.

Investigators amplified TCR beta CDR3 regions from RNA transcripts. HTBI-primed RT-PCR formed the first round, and a multiplex PCR formed the second. In TCRdb, the multiplex PCR reads were re-called with MiXCR into one record per CDR3 protein. The sample lists approximately 640,000 distinct CDR3 sequences, 35% to 45% occurring once. This CDR3 region has 13 residues. Germline-derived CDR1 and CDR2 are MGHRA and YSYEKL. Trimming cost V 1 base and J 11 bases, with 14 bases left between them. The rearrangement joins TRBV4-1 to TRBJ1-1; perhaps TRBD1 as D (5 bases). This TCR derives from an adult man with Graves' ophthalmopathy. Sequencing was carried out using peripheral blood. The CDR3: CASSQVPPGGAFF. The DNA of the CDR3 is TGCGCCAGCAGCCAAGTGCCCCCCGGGGGGGCTTTCTTT.